Listed below are T cell receptor beta chains from one sample, sequenced in a study of immune cell composition in non-small cell lung cancer. Data came from immunoSEQ multiplex PCR; TCRdb stores just in-frame clones and leaves some out. Of 7,500 to 10,000 clones in the sample, 60% to 80% were seen once. The sample taken for sequencing was non-adjacent lung tissue. The receptors shown here come from a human donor with non-small cell lung cancer. The CDR3 runs from the conserved cysteine through the conserved F or W. A D gene is named only where the DNA matches it firmly. Clone size, where shown, is once, few, many, or a class for clones that have expanded.

V,J,D,size,CDR3,DNA
TRBV7-9,TRBJ1-6,TRBD1,-,CASMTGESPYNSPLHF,TGTGCCAGCATGACAGGGGAAAGTCCCTATAATTCACCCCTCCACTTT
TRBV21-1,TRBJ2-3,-,once,CASSKKGVGGSTDTQYF,TGTGCCAGCAGCAAAAAAGGGGTCGGGGGAAGCACAGATACGCAGTATTTT
TRBV30,TRBJ2-7,-,-,CAWSPTGYEQYF,TGTGCCTGGAGTCCGACTGGGTACGAGCAGTACTTC
TRBV28,TRBJ2-5,-,-,CASSERLQETQYF,TGTGCCAGCAGTGAGAGGTTACAAGAGACCCAGTACTTC
TRBV10-2,TRBJ2-5,-,-,CASKQHYQETQYF,TGCGCCAGCAAGCAACACTATCAAGAGACCCAGTACTTC
TRBV27,TRBJ1-5,-,-,CASTGAQPQHF,TGTGCCAGCACAGGGGCTCAGCCCCAGCATTTT
TRBV9,TRBJ1-4,TRBD1,once,CASSSRQGAGEKLFF,TGTGCCAGCAGCTCCCGACAGGGGGCTGGAGAAAAACTGTTTTTT
TRBV27,TRBJ2-7,-,few,CASSSQGYEQYF,TGTGCCAGCAGTTCACAGGGTTACGAGCAGTACTTC
TRBV7-2,TRBJ2-1,-,once,CASSSSPATFNEQFF,TGTGCCAGCAGCTCTAGTCCCGCCACTTTCAATGAGCAGTTCTTC
TRBV6-1,TRBJ1-2,-,-,CAVRDPPNYGYTF,TGTGCCGTACGAGACCCACCGAATTATGGCTACACCTTC
TRBV6-5,TRBJ1-2,-,-,CASSTGQSYGYTF,TGTGCCAGCTCGACAGGCCAAAGCTATGGCTACACCTTC
TRBV6-1,TRBJ2-7,-,-,CASSQGGSSYEQYF,TGTGCCAGCAGCCAAGGGGGGAGCTCCTACGAGCAGTACTTC
TRBV27,TRBJ2-3,TRBD2,-,CASSLSWRTGGDTQYF,TGTGCCAGCAGTTTATCATGGCGGACGGGGGGAGATACGCAGTATTTT
TRBV6-1,TRBJ1-5,TRBD1,-,CASSVMGQGTQPQHF,TGTGCCAGCAGTGTGATGGGACAGGGGACTCAGCCCCAGCATTTT
TRBV7-8,TRBJ2-5,-,-,CATHKRGQAGETQYF,TGTGCTACACATAAGCGGGGACAGGCCGGAGAGACCCAGTACTTC
TRBV7-8,TRBJ2-7,-,-,CASSLGGTQYF,TGTGCCAGCAGCTTAGGTGGGACGCAGTACTTC
TRBV4-3,TRBJ1-2,TRBD1,-,CASSQGQGAHYGYTF,TGCGCCAGCAGCCAAGGACAGGGGGCACACTATGGCTACACCTTC
TRBV6-5,TRBJ1-2,-,large,CASTPSQGTGGYTF,TGTGCCAGCACCCCATCACAGGGAACCGGGGGCTACACCTTC
TRBV7-9,TRBJ1-1,-,-,CASSLADSLPEAFF,TGTGCCAGCAGCTTAGCTGACAGTTTACCCGAAGCTTTCTTT
TRBV5-1,TRBJ2-1,-,-,CASSDYNEQFF,TGCGCCAGCAGCGACTACAATGAGCAGTTCTTC
TRBV6-5,TRBJ1-1,-,once,CASSLTFNTEAFF,TGTGCCAGCAGTTTGACATTTAACACTGAAGCTTTCTTT
TRBV15,TRBJ1-6,-,few,CATSRDSRDGSPLHF,TGTGCCACCAGCAGAGATAGCAGGGATGGTTCACCCCTCCACTTT
TRBV28,TRBJ2-7,-,-,CASSLGQIYEQYF,TGTGCCAGCAGTTTAGGACAGATCTACGAGCAGTACTTC
TRBV19,TRBJ1-1,TRBD1,once,CATIGGSVNTEAFF,TGTGCCACTATAGGGGGCTCTGTCAACACTGAAGCTTTCTTT
TRBV6-5,TRBJ1-5,-,-,CASSYRGTSGEPQHF,TGTGCCAGCAGTTACCGAGGGACCTCCGGGGAGCCCCAGCATTTT
TRBV28,TRBJ2-4,TRBD2,-,CASSPGLGGNIQYF,TGTGCCAGCAGCCCGGGACTAGGGGGAAACATTCAGTACTTC
TRBV10-3,TRBJ1-2,-,few,CAISDYSHYGYTF,TGTGCCATCAGTGACTACAGCCACTATGGCTACACCTTC
TRBV28,TRBJ2-2,TRBD1,-,CASSLLKAGPGGTGELFF,TGTGCCAGCAGTTTACTCAAGGCCGGGCCAGGGGGCACCGGGGAGCTGTTTTTT
TRBV5-1,TRBJ2-1,TRBD2,-,CASSLGLAGGNNEQFF,TGCGCCAGCAGCTTGGGACTAGCGGGAGGGAACAATGAGCAGTTCTTC
TRBV7-8,TRBJ1-2,-,-,CASSLDRQNGYTF,TGTGCCAGCAGCTTAGACAGGCAGAATGGCTACACCTTC